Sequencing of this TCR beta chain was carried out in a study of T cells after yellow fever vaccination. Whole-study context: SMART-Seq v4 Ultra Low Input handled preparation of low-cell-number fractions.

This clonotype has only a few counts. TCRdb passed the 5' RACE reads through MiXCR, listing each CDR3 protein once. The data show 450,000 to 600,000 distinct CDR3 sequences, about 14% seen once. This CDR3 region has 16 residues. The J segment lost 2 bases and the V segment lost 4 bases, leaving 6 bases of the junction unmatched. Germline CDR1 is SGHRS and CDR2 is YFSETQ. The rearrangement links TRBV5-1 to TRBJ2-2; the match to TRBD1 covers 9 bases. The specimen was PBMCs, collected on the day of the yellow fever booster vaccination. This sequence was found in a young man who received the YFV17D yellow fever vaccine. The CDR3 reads CASSPDRGGNTGELFF. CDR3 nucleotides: TGCGCCAGCAGCCCCGACAGGGGGGGAAACACCGGGGAGCTGTTTTTT.